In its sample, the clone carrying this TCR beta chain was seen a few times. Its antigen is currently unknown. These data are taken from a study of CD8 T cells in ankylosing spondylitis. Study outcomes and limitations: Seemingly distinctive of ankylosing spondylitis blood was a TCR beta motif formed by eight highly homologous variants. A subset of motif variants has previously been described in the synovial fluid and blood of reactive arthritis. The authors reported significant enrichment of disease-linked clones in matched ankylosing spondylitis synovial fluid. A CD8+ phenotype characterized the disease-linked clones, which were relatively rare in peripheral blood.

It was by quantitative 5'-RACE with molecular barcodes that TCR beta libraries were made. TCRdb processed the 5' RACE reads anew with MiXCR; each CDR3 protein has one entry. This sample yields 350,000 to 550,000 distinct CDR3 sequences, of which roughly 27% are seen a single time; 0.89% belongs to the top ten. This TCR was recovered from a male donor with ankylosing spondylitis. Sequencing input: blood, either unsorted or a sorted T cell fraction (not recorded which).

In nucleotides, the CDR3 is TGCGCCAGCAGCCTCGGGACTAGCGACTACAATGAGCAGTTCTTC. It codes for CASSLGTSDYNEQFF. The rearrangement uses TRBV5-1 and TRBJ2-1; 10 bases fit TRBD2. CDR3 size: 15 residues. Germline V gene sequence: CDR1 SGHRS, CDR2 YFSETQ. With V trimmed by 4 bases and J by 3 bases, 4 bases remained unmatched.